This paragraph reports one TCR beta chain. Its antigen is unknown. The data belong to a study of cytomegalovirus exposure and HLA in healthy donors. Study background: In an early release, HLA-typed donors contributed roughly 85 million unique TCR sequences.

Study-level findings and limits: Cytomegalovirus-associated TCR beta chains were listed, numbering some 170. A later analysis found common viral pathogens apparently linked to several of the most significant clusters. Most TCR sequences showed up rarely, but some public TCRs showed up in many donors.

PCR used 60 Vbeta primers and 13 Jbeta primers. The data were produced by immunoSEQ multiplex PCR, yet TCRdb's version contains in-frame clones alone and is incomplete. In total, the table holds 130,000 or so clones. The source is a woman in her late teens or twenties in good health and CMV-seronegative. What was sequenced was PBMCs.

CDR3 sequence: CASSEVDTYSNQPQHF. The DNA for the CDR3 is TGCGCCAGCAGTGAGGTAGATACCTATAGCAATCAGCCCCAGCATTTT. V is TRBV10-1 and J is TRBJ1-5; D unresolved. This CDR3 has 16 residues. Germline CDR1 is WNHNN and CDR2 is SYGVQD (reference sequence). Between the trimmed V and J ends, which lost 2 bases and 0 bases, there was a span of 11 bases.